These T cell receptor beta chains were read from a single sample in a study of OX40 agonist ivuxolimab in advanced cancers. Here immunoSEQ multiplex PCR was the method, and the copy in TCRdb shows in-frame clones only, minus some. The data show approximately 60,000 clones, roughly 90% seen once. The sequenced sample was CD4+ or CD8+ T cells sorted from blood, obtained in a trial of the OX40 agonist ivuxolimab. These receptor sequences come from an adult with an advanced solid tumor such as melanoma, head and neck, liver or kidney cancer. Both conserved end residues are part of each CDR3. Fields, in order: V gene, clone size, J gene, D gene, CDR3 DNA, CDR3 protein. A D gene is named only where the DNA matches it firmly. Not all rows give a size; the values are once, few, many and, for expanded clones, a class.

TRBV7-8,-,TRBJ2-1,TRBD2,TGTGCCAGCAGCTTAGAGATGGCGGGAGGGCCTCGCAATGAGCAGTTCTTC,CASSLEMAGGPRNEQFF
TRBV25-1,few,TRBJ2-1,TRBD1,TGTGCCAGCAGTGAAATTTTTACGACGACAGGGCCGTTCTTC,CASSEIFTTTGPFF
TRBV5-1,-,TRBJ1-1,-,TGCGCCAGCAGCACTGACGGAATGAACACTGAAGCTTTCTTT,CASSTDGMNTEAFF
TRBV27,-,TRBJ2-7,-,TGTGCCAGCAGTTATAGGCAGGGACCCTACGAGCAGTACTTC,CASSYRQGPYEQYF
TRBV5-1,once,TRBJ2-5,-,TGCGCCAGCAGCACTTGGACTAACCAAGAGACCCAGTACTTC,CASSTWTNQETQYF
TRBV5-8,-,TRBJ2-6,-,TGTGCCAGCAGCTTGTGGCTCTCAGGGCTCTCTGGGGCCAACGTCCTGACTTTC,CASSLWLSGLSGANVLTF
TRBV5-6,once,TRBJ2-5,-,TGTGCCAGCAGCATAGGGGCCGGAGAGACCCAGTACTTC,CASSIGAGETQYF
TRBV12-5,-,TRBJ1-1,-,TGTGCTAGTGGTAGGGGCATGAACACTGAAGCTTTCTTT,CASGRGMNTEAFF
TRBV2,-,TRBJ2-5,-,TGTGCCAGCAGTGGGTCAGTAACCTTCCAAGAGACCCAGTACTTC,CASSGSVTFQETQYF
TRBV10-3,-,TRBJ1-1,-,TGTGCCATCAGAGGGGAAAGGGTGAACACTGAAGCTTTCTTT,CAIRGERVNTEAFF
TRBV5-1,-,TRBJ1-5,-,TGCGCCAGCAGCCCAGGGACACTGGGGTCCAATCAGCCCCAGCATTTT,CASSPGTLGSNQPQHF
TRBV6-1,few,TRBJ1-4,TRBD1,TGTGCCAGCAGAGTCAACAGGGGTAATGAAAAACTGTTTTTT,CASRVNRGNEKLFF
TRBV9,once,TRBJ1-1,TRBD1,TGTGCCAGCAGCGCTTTCCCCGGGACAGAGAACACTGAAGCTTTCTTT,CASSAFPGTENTEAFF
TRBV18,-,TRBJ1-3,-,TGTGCCAGCTCACCCGCGGTTATCTCTGGAAACACCATATATTTT,CASSPAVISGNTIYF
TRBV30,-,TRBJ2-7,TRBD1,TGTGCCTGGGCGGGGACAGGGGGCTTCTACGAGCAGTACTTC,CAWAGTGGFYEQYF
TRBV4-2,-,TRBJ2-2,-,TGTGCCAGCAGCCAAGATAGGACGAACACCGGGGAGCTGTTTTTT,CASSQDRTNTGELFF
TRBV21-1,-,TRBJ2-7,-,TGTGCCAGCAGCTCGAACCCCCTCAAAGCGAGGGACGAGCAGTACTTC,CASSSNPLKARDEQYF
TRBV30,-,TRBJ2-3,TRBD2,TGTGCCTGGAGGTCCGGGACTAGTTATACAGATACGCAGTATTTT,CAWRSGTSYTDTQYF